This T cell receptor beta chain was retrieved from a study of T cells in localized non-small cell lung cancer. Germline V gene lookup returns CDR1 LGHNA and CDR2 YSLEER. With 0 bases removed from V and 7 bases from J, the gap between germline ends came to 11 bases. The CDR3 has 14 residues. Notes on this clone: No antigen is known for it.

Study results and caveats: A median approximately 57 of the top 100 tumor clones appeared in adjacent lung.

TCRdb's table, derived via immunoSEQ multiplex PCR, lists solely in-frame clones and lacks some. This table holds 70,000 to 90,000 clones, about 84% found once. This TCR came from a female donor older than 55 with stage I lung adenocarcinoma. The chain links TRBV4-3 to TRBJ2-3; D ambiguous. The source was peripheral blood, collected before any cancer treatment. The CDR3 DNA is TGCGCCAGCAGCCAAGATAATCGCAAAAATACGCAGTATTTT. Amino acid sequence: CASSQDNRKNTQYF.